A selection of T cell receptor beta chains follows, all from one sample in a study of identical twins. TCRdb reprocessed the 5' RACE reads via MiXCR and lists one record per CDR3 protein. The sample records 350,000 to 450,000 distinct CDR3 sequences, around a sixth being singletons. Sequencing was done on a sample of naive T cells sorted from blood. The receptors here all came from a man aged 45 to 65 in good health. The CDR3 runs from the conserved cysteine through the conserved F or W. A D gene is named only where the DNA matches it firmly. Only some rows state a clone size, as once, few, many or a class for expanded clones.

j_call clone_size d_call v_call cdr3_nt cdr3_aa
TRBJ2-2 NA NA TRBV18 TGTGCCAGCTCACCACAGACAGGCTCCACCGGGGAGCTGTTTTTT CASSPQTGSTGELFF
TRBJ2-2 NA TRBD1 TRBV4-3 TGCGCCAGCAGACCTGACAGGGGGTCCGGGGAGCTGTTTTTT CASRPDRGSGELFF
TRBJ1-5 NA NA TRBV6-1 TGTGCCAGCAGTGCGGGGGGCTCTAGGAATCAGCCCCAGCATTTT CASSAGGSRNQPQHF
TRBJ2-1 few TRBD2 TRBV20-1 TGCAGTGCTAGAGATCTGGGTCGGGGGGGGCCAATTGCGGGCAATGAGCAGTTCTTC CSARDLGRGGPIAGNEQFF
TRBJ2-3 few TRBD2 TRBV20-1 TGCAGTGCTAGGCCCCCCGGACTAGCCCCAGATACGCAGTATTTT CSARPPGLAPDTQYF
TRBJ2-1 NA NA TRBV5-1 TGCGCCAGCACCCAGGAACCAAATGAGCAGTTCTTC CASTQEPNEQFF
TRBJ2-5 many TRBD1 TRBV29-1 TGCAGCGTTGACCTCCAGGGACAGTACCAAGAGACCCAGTACTTC CSVDLQGQYQETQYF
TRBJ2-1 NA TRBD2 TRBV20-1 TGCAGTGCTAGGACTAGCGGGGGCCCTACCTACAATGAGCAGTTCTTC CSARTSGGPTYNEQFF
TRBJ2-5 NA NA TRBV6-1 TGTGCCAGCCTCCAGCAGGGGCAAGAGACCCAGTACTTC CASLQQGQETQYF
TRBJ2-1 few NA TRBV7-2 TGTGCCAGCAGCTGGGGGCTCACGAGGAATGAGCAGTTCTTC CASSWGLTRNEQFF
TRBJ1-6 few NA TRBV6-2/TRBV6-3 TGTGCCAGCAGTAAGCGGACAGCAACTAATTCACCCCTCCACTTT CASSKRTATNSPLHF
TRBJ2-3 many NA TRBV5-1 TGCGCCAGCAGTCCCGGGACACTATCCAAGGCTGATACGCAGTATTTT CASSPGTLSKADTQYF
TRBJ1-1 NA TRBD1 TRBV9 TGTGCCAGCAGCGTAGTGGACAGGGGGCTTACTGAAGCTTTCTTT CASSVVDRGLTEAFF
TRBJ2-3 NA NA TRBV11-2 TGTGCCAGCAGCTTCGAAGACAGGTTAAATACGCAGTATTTT CASSFEDRLNTQYF
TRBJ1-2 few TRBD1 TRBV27 TGTGCCAGCAGTTTATCTCTTGGGACAGGGAACTATGGCTACACCTTC CASSLSLGTGNYGYTF
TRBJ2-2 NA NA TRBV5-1 TGCGCCAGCAGCTTGGCCAGGGGAAACACCGGGGAGCTGTTTTTT CASSLARGNTGELFF
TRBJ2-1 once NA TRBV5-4 TGTGCCAGCAGCTTGGGACCGAAAGACTACAATGAGCAGTTCTTC CASSLGPKDYNEQFF
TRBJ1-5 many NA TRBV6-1 TGTGCCAGCAGTGGGGGGACCGCGTTCAATCAGCCCCAGCATTTT CASSGGTAFNQPQHF
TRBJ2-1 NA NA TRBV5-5 TGTGCCAGCAGCGGGATCGGGGGTACCTACAATGAGCAGTTCTTC CASSGIGGTYNEQFF
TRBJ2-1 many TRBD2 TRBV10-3 TGTGCCATCAGTGAGTCGCGGGAGAATGAGCAGTTCTTC CAISESRENEQFF
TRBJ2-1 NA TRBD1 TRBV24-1 TGTGCCACCAGCGCTCGGGACAGGGTTTACAATGAGCAGTTCTTC CATSARDRVYNEQFF
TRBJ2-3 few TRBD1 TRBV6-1 TGTGCCAGCAGTCAGGACTCAGGGGGTGATACGCAGTATTTT CASSQDSGGDTQYF
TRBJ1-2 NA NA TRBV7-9 TGTGCCAGCAGCGAAGGGGCTGTAGGCTACACCTTC CASSEGAVGYTF
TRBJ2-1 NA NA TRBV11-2 TGTGCCAGCAGCCCGTTACAGGGATACAATGAGCAGTTCTTC CASSPLQGYNEQFF
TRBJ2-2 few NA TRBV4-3 TGCGCCAGCAGCCAAGGTCGTGGCGGGGAGCTGTTTTTT CASSQGRGGELFF
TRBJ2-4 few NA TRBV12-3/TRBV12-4 TGTGCCAGCAGTTTAAAGGGAAAACTAGCCAAAAACATTCAGTACTTC CASSLKGKLAKNIQYF
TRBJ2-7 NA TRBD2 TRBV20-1 TGCAGTGCTGGGACTAGTGATTTAGTGTTGGGTGTTGGATACGAGCAGTACTTC CSAGTSDLVLGVGYEQYF
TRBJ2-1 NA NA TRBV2 TGTGCCAGCAGTGTAGCCCCCCTTCGTGGTCCAGCGAAGTTCTTC CASSVAPLRGPAKFF
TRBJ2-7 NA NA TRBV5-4 TGTGCCAGCAGCTTGTGGGGGAAGGCCTACGAGCAGTACTTC CASSLWGKAYEQYF
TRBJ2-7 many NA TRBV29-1 TGCAGCGTTGGATCCAGGGAGACGCAGTACTTC CSVGSRETQYF
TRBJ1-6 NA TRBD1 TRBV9 TGTGCCAGCAGCCCCCGGGACAGGAGGGGTTCACCCCTCCACTTT CASSPRDRRGSPLHF
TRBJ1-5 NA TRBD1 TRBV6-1 TGTGCCAGCAGTGCGGACAGGGTAGGACGTCAGCCCCAGCATTTT CASSADRVGRQPQHF
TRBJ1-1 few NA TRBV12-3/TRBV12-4 TGTGCCAGCAGTAATGGGATTAACACTGAAGCTTTCTTT CASSNGINTEAFF
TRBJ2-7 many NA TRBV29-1 TGCAGCGTCCGGGACTCTAGGACCCACGAGCAGTACTTC CSVRDSRTHEQYF
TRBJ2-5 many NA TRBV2 TGTGCCAGCAGGGCGACAGGACTGAAAGGGACCCAGTACTTC CASRATGLKGTQYF
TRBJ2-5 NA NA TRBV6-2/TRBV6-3 TGTGCCAGCAGTTACGTCTACCAAGAGACCCAGTACTTC CASSYVYQETQYF
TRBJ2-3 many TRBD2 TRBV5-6 TGTGCCAGCAGCTCACTAGCGGGAGTCGCAGATACGCAGTATTTT CASSSLAGVADTQYF
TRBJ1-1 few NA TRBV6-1 TGTGCCAGCAAACCCGGCGCGGAGTACACTGAAGCTTTCTTT CASKPGAEYTEAFF
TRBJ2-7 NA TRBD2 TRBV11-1 TGTGCCAGCAGCCCCAGGGAGGGGACTACGGTGCAGTACTTC CASSPREGTTVQYF
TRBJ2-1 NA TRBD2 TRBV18 TGTGCCAGCTCACCACGACTAGCGGGGGGGCAATTTCCTGAGCAGTTCTTC CASSPRLAGGQFPEQFF
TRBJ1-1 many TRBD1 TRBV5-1 TGCGCCAGCAGCATAACAGGGGGCGCCGGCACTGAAGCTTTCTTT CASSITGGAGTEAFF
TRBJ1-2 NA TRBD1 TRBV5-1 TGCGCCAGCAGCTCGATCGGGACAGACACTGAATACTCTTATGGCTACACCTTC CASSSIGTDTEYSYGYTF
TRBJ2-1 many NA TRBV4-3 TGCGCCAGCAGCCCGGGTACTAGTACATTCCCCAATGAGCAGTTCTTC CASSPGTSTFPNEQFF
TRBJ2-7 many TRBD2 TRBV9 TGTGCCAGCAGCGGCGGGACTAGCGGGGGGGAACACTACGAGCAGTACTTC CASSGGTSGGEHYEQYF
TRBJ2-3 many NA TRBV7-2 TGTGCCAGCAGCTCCCGTGGTTCAGATACGCAGTATTTT CASSSRGSDTQYF
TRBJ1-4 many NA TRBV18 TGTGCCAGCTCACTTGATATTGCAACTAATGAAAAACTGTTTTTT CASSLDIATNEKLFF
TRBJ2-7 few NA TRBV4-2 TGTGCCAGCAGCCAGGATCCCTACATTGGGGAGCAGTACTTC CASSQDPYIGEQYF
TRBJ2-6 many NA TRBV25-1 TGTGCCAGCAGTGTGTCTGGTGGGGCCAACGTCCTGACTTTC CASSVSGGANVLTF
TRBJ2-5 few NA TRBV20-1 TGCAGTGCTAGGGTGGGGTACCAAGAGACCCAGTACTTC CSARVGYQETQYF
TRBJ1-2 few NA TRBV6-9 TGTGCCAGCAGCTCCGGGACGGTGTATGGCTACACCTTC CASSSGTVYGYTF
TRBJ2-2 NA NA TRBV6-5 TGTGCCAGCAGTTACTGGGTAAAGAACACCGGGGAGCTGTTTTTT CASSYWVKNTGELFF